This T cell receptor (beta chain) was sequenced for a study of technical replicates of blood from a few donors. CDR3 length: 15 amino acids. V was pared by 4 bases and J by 1 base, with 1 base of the junction left unmatched. Germline assignment: CDR1 ENHRY and CDR2 SYGVKD. Clones were read by immunoSEQ multiplex PCR, and TCRdb kept only the in-frame ones, dropping some. Among 100,000 or so clones, 90% to 97% were seen once, and the ten largest hold about 0.39%. This TCR was sampled from a human donor in good health. This chain connects TRBV10-3 to TRBJ2-6; 7 bases are shared with TRBD1. The sample consisted of T cells isolated from PBMCs. The CDR3 is CAISGQGSGANVLTF. Written as DNA, the CDR3 is TGTGCCATCAGTGGACAGGGTTCTGGGGCCAACGTCCTGACTTTC.